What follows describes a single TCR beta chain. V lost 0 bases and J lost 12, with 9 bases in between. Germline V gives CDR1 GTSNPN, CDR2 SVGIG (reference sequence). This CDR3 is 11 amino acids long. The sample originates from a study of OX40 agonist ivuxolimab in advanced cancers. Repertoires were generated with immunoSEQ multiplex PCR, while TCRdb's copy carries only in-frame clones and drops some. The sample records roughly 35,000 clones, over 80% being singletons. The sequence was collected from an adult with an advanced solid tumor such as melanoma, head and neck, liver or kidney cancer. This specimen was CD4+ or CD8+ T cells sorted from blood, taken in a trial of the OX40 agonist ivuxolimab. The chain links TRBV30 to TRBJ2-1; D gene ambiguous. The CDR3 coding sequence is TGTGCCTGGAGTGTAAAGACCCTGCAGTTCTTC. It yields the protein CAWSVKTLQFF. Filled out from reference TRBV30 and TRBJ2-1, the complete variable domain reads SQTIHQWPATLVQPVGSPLSLECTVEGTSNPNLYWYRQAAGRGLQLLFYSVGIGQISSEVPQNLSASRPQDRQFILSSKKLLLSDSGFYLCAWSVKTLQFFGPGTRLTVL.